The entry below describes one T cell receptor (beta chain). This record belongs to a study of T cell repertoires in cytomegalovirus infection. Study-level background: A matching HLA type, together with CMV infection, was signaled by public TCR beta signatures.

Per the germline V gene, CDR1 is SGDLS and CDR2 is YYNGEE. With 3 bases clipped from V and 5 bases from J, the junction kept 8 bases outside the gene matches. This CDR3 has 16 amino acids. TCRdb reanalysed the reads using MiXCR and keeps one entry per CDR3 protein. The sample lists more than 350,000 distinct CDR3 sequences, roughly a third occurring once. V gene TRBV9 combines with J gene TRBJ2-2; 9 nucleotides agree with TRBD1. The clonotype comes from a human donor in good health (CMV status not recorded). Some clones in this sample may be carry-over from other donors' samples. Sample: PBMCs. For the CDR3, the DNA is TGTGCCAGCAGCGCCGGGACAGGGCGTCGTACCGGGGAGCTGTTTTTT. Amino acid sequence: CASSAGTGRRTGELFF.